Listed below are T cell receptor beta chains from one sample, sequenced in a study of beta chain features in type 1 diabetes. Method: immunoSEQ multiplex PCR; TCRdb's copy keeps in-frame clones and lacks some. The table includes approximately 340,000 clones, over 12% detected once. The sequenced material came from naive CD4+ T cells from blood. The receptor set was obtained from a woman between 18 and 29 years old in good health. CDR3s include the opening cysteine and the closing phenylalanine or tryptophan. The D gene is left open where the match is weak. Only some rows state a clone size, as once, few, many or a class for expanded clones.

j_call: TRBJ1-5; d_call: TRBD1; clone_size: -; v_call: TRBV7-9; cdr3_aa: CASSSSVGTVNNQPQHF; cdr3_nt: TGTGCCAGCAGCTCCTCAGTAGGGACAGTGAACAATCAGCCCCAGCATTTT
j_call: TRBJ2-3; d_call: -; clone_size: few; v_call: TRBV28; cdr3_aa: CASSPPGPIADTQYF; cdr3_nt: TGTGCCAGCAGCCCACCAGGACCCATAGCGGATACGCAGTATTTT
j_call: TRBJ1-5; d_call: -; clone_size: -; v_call: TRBV2; cdr3_aa: CASSEQGSDNQPQHF; cdr3_nt: TGTGCCAGCAGTGAGCAGGGCTCCGACAATCAGCCCCAGCATTTT
j_call: TRBJ2-3; d_call: TRBD1; clone_size: few; v_call: TRBV29-1; cdr3_aa: CSVDSTGHLTDTQYF; cdr3_nt: TGCAGCGTTGACTCGACAGGGCACCTCACAGATACGCAGTATTTT
j_call: TRBJ2-4; d_call: TRBD2; clone_size: -; v_call: TRBV7-2; cdr3_aa: CASRLAGTLAKNIQYF; cdr3_nt: TGTGCCAGCAGACTAGCGGGAACCCTAGCCAAAAACATTCAGTACTTC
j_call: TRBJ2-5; d_call: -; clone_size: few; v_call: TRBV5-1; cdr3_aa: CASSRGRETQYF; cdr3_nt: TGCGCCAGCAGCCGAGGGCGCGAGACCCAGTACTTC
j_call: TRBJ1-1; d_call: -; clone_size: -; v_call: TRBV30; cdr3_aa: CAWGPIHEVGATEAFF; cdr3_nt: TGTGCCTGGGGACCTATTCACGAGGTGGGGGCAACTGAAGCTTTCTTT
j_call: TRBJ2-1; d_call: -; clone_size: -; v_call: TRBV29-1; cdr3_aa: CSVEDRYGLNEQFF; cdr3_nt: TGCAGCGTTGAAGATCGTTACGGTCTTAATGAGCAGTTCTTC
j_call: TRBJ1-1; d_call: -; clone_size: -; v_call: TRBV29-1; cdr3_aa: CSVGFNTEAFF; cdr3_nt: TGCAGCGTCGGTTTTAACACTGAAGCTTTCTTT
j_call: TRBJ2-1; d_call: -; clone_size: few; v_call: TRBV7-6; cdr3_aa: CASSPRPGENEQFF; cdr3_nt: TGTGCCAGCAGCCCCCGTCCGGGAGAGAATGAGCAGTTCTTC
j_call: TRBJ2-3; d_call: -; clone_size: few; v_call: TRBV7-9; cdr3_aa: CASSVVGVSDTQYF; cdr3_nt: TGTGCCAGCAGCGTAGTGGGAGTTTCAGATACGCAGTATTTT
j_call: TRBJ2-1; d_call: -; clone_size: few; v_call: TRBV15; cdr3_aa: CATSTSGLTRPPYNEQFF; cdr3_nt: TGTGCCACCAGCACCTCAGGCCTGACCCGTCCCCCCTACAATGAGCAGTTCTTC
j_call: TRBJ1-5; d_call: -; clone_size: -; v_call: TRBV6-6; cdr3_aa: CASSTLWGGNQPQHF; cdr3_nt: TGTGCCAGCAGTACCCTATGGGGCGGCAATCAGCCCCAGCATTTT
j_call: TRBJ2-1; d_call: TRBD2; clone_size: -; v_call: TRBV28; cdr3_aa: CASSSLAGERGYEQFF; cdr3_nt: TGTGCCAGCAGTTCACTAGCGGGAGAGAGGGGCTATGAGCAGTTCTTC
j_call: TRBJ1-1; d_call: -; clone_size: few; v_call: TRBV30; cdr3_aa: CAWRRQGSWASNTEAFF; cdr3_nt: TGTGCCTGGAGGCGGCAGGGTAGTTGGGCCTCGAACACTGAAGCTTTCTTT
j_call: TRBJ1-5; d_call: TRBD1; clone_size: -; v_call: TRBV19; cdr3_aa: CASGQTGPYQPQHF; cdr3_nt: TGTGCCAGTGGTCAGACAGGGCCTTATCAGCCCCAGCATTTT
j_call: TRBJ2-3; d_call: -; clone_size: few; v_call: TRBV27; cdr3_aa: CASSLSGDTQYF; cdr3_nt: TGTGCCAGCAGTTTATCCGGGGATACGCAGTATTTT
j_call: TRBJ2-1; d_call: TRBD1; clone_size: few; v_call: TRBV30; cdr3_aa: CAWEVGQGAGEQFF; cdr3_nt: TGTGCCTGGGAAGTGGGACAGGGGGCAGGGGAGCAGTTCTTC
j_call: TRBJ2-5; d_call: TRBD2; clone_size: few; v_call: TRBV10-1; cdr3_aa: CASSESSYSGRASETQYF; cdr3_nt: TGCGCCAGCAGTGAGTCGAGTTATAGCGGGAGGGCCTCAGAGACCCAGTACTTC
j_call: TRBJ2-1; d_call: TRBD1; clone_size: -; v_call: TRBV7-2; cdr3_aa: CASSPGTVTSYNEQFF; cdr3_nt: TGTGCCAGCAGCCCAGGGACAGTGACATCCTACAATGAGCAGTTCTTC
j_call: TRBJ2-7; d_call: TRBD1; clone_size: few; v_call: TRBV10-3; cdr3_aa: CAISDPGQAYEQYF; cdr3_nt: TGTGCCATCAGCGATCCGGGACAGGCCTACGAGCAGTACTTC
j_call: TRBJ2-1; d_call: -; clone_size: -; v_call: TRBV11-2; cdr3_aa: CASRSSDTYNEQFF; cdr3_nt: TGTGCCAGCAGGTCTAGCGACACCTACAATGAGCAGTTCTTC
j_call: TRBJ2-5; d_call: -; clone_size: -; v_call: TRBV7-2; cdr3_aa: CASSRAYQETQYF; cdr3_nt: TGTGCCAGCAGCCGAGCGTACCAAGAGACCCAGTACTTC
j_call: TRBJ1-4; d_call: -; clone_size: few; v_call: TRBV30; cdr3_aa: CAWTKPGTWTNEKLFF; cdr3_nt: TGTGCCTGGACCAAGCCCGGGACTTGGACTAATGAAAAACTGTTTTTT
j_call: TRBJ2-7; d_call: TRBD1; clone_size: few; v_call: TRBV9; cdr3_aa: CASSVDRHYEQYF; cdr3_nt: TGTGCCAGCAGCGTGGACAGGCACTACGAGCAGTACTTC
j_call: TRBJ1-3; d_call: -; clone_size: -; v_call: TRBV29-1; cdr3_aa: CSASGLIGNTIYF; cdr3_nt: TGCAGCGCCTCGGGACTGATTGGAAACACCATATATTTT
j_call: TRBJ2-5; d_call: TRBD1; clone_size: -; v_call: TRBV7-2; cdr3_aa: CASSIQGMVETQYF; cdr3_nt: TGTGCCAGCAGCATACAGGGGATGGTGGAGACCCAGTACTTC
j_call: TRBJ2-3; d_call: -; clone_size: -; v_call: TRBV7-3; cdr3_aa: CASSELTDTQYF; cdr3_nt: TGTGCCAGCAGCGAACTCACAGATACGCAGTATTTT
j_call: TRBJ1-2; d_call: -; clone_size: few; v_call: TRBV30; cdr3_aa: CAWSVLGGYTF; cdr3_nt: TGTGCCTGGAGTGTACTAGGTGGCTACACCTTC
j_call: TRBJ1-4; d_call: -; clone_size: few; v_call: TRBV4-3; cdr3_aa: CASSQADLEKLFF; cdr3_nt: TGCGCCAGCAGCCAAGCAGACTTAGAAAAACTGTTTTTT
j_call: TRBJ2-2; d_call: TRBD1; clone_size: -; v_call: TRBV18; cdr3_aa: CASSPSTGDTGELFF; cdr3_nt: TGTGCCAGCTCACCATCGACAGGGGACACCGGGGAGCTGTTTTTT
j_call: TRBJ2-6; d_call: TRBD1; clone_size: many; v_call: TRBV28; cdr3_aa: CASGTASNVLTF; cdr3_nt: TGTGCCAGCGGGACAGCCTCCAACGTCCTGACTTTC
j_call: TRBJ2-1; d_call: TRBD2; clone_size: -; v_call: TRBV9; cdr3_aa: CASSPLLAGKYNEQFF; cdr3_nt: TGTGCCAGCAGCCCATTGCTAGCGGGAAAATACAATGAGCAGTTCTTC
j_call: TRBJ2-7; d_call: -; clone_size: -; v_call: TRBV25-1; cdr3_aa: CASTGDVSYEQYF; cdr3_nt: TGTGCCAGCACGGGGGACGTCTCCTACGAGCAGTACTTC
j_call: TRBJ2-5; d_call: TRBD2; clone_size: -; v_call: TRBV7-2; cdr3_aa: CASSFRLSSGRYETQYF; cdr3_nt: TGTGCCAGCAGCTTTCGTCTTTCTAGCGGGAGGTACGAGACCCAGTACTTC
j_call: TRBJ1-4; d_call: -; clone_size: -; v_call: TRBV7-9; cdr3_aa: CASSFAGSNEKLFF; cdr3_nt: TGTGCCAGCAGCTTCGCGGGATCTAATGAAAAACTGTTTTTT
j_call: TRBJ1-1; d_call: -; clone_size: -; v_call: TRBV11-3; cdr3_aa: CASSLGGHTNTEAFF; cdr3_nt: TGTGCCAGCAGCTTAGGGGGACACACGAACACTGAAGCTTTCTTT
j_call: TRBJ1-2; d_call: -; clone_size: few; v_call: TRBV27; cdr3_aa: CASSPRDMNYGYTF; cdr3_nt: TGTGCCAGCAGTCCCCGGGACATGAACTATGGCTACACCTTC
j_call: TRBJ2-1; d_call: TRBD1; clone_size: -; v_call: TRBV5-4; cdr3_aa: CASTRQGYNEQFF; cdr3_nt: TGTGCCAGCACCCGACAGGGGTACAATGAGCAGTTCTTC
j_call: TRBJ2-3; d_call: -; clone_size: -; v_call: TRBV7-2; cdr3_aa: CASSLNTGTSTDTQYF; cdr3_nt: TGTGCCAGCAGCTTAAATACAGGGACAAGCACAGATACGCAGTATTTT
j_call: TRBJ2-5; d_call: -; clone_size: few; v_call: TRBV28; cdr3_aa: CASSFLPLERPQYF; cdr3_nt: TGTGCCAGCAGTTTTCTTCCCCTAGAGAGACCCCAGTACTTC
j_call: TRBJ2-1; d_call: -; clone_size: once; v_call: TRBV28; cdr3_aa: CASRDDRRGTYNEQFF; cdr3_nt: TGTGCCAGCAGGGACGACAGGCGTGGGACCTACAATGAGCAGTTCTTC
j_call: TRBJ1-5; d_call: TRBD1; clone_size: -; v_call: TRBV28; cdr3_aa: CASGTGTGNQPQHF; cdr3_nt: TGTGCCAGCGGTACCGGGACAGGGAACCAGCCCCAGCATTTT
j_call: TRBJ2-2; d_call: TRBD1; clone_size: few; v_call: TRBV7-2; cdr3_aa: CASSLVGTGVTGELFF; cdr3_nt: TGTGCCAGCAGCTTAGTTGGGACAGGGGTTACCGGGGAGCTGTTTTTT
j_call: TRBJ2-7; d_call: TRBD1; clone_size: few; v_call: TRBV25-1; cdr3_aa: CASSDFSGQGSNEQYF; cdr3_nt: TGTGCCAGCAGTGATTTCTCCGGACAGGGGTCGAACGAGCAGTACTTC